The TCR beta chain described here comes from a study of cytomegalovirus exposure and HLA in healthy donors (dated by TCRdb to 2015 to 2018). Regarding the complete study: According to an earlier analysis of a few hundred of the donors, some 180 million T cells yielded 117 million unique TCR beta sequences and approximately 300 Gb of sequence data. The study was designed to test whether signatures of past pathogen exposure could be identified by cataloging public T cell receptors. The number of typed donors differed by locus: about 620-640 for A, B, C, DRB1 and DQB1; approximately 530 for DQA1; 600 to 610 for DPA1; and about 470 for DPB1. A later analysis re-examined previously published TCR beta repertoires from more than 650 donors and added high-resolution HLA genotyping to investigate patterns of TCR occurrence. On average, roughly 250,000 unique TCR beta nucleotide sequences were sequenced per donor among a few hundred genotyped donors of the cohort, with around 19% of those sequences being non-productive. Using immunosequencing, the study profiled T cell repertoires from 550 to 750 subjects and related those repertoires to cytomegalovirus serostatus. In a later genetic analysis, genome-wide SNP genotypes for 398 of the 666 donors were used, and that subset was treated as a discovery cohort. Of the roughly 410 genotyped donors, over 80% were placed in the genetic ancestry cluster associated with self-reported Caucasian donors. Because of strong linkage in the cohort, four or five DR-DQ haplotypes were treated as single units for association and clustering. The study combined high-throughput TCR immunosequencing, statistical association of individual TCRs with disease status, and machine learning to predict cytomegalovirus infection status. In the later analysis, no new phenotypic data were used to find candidate immune exposures; instead, reliance was placed on TCR beta sequences and their occurrence across donors. An early release covering roughly 580 HLA-typed donors comprised 250 to 350 gigabases of sequencing data and 85 million or so unique TCR sequences. In an earlier analysis of a few hundred of the donors, high-throughput TCR beta sequencing was used to judge whether each TCR beta V gene segment behaved as functional or pseudogenic. Along with the approximately 650-subject first cohort, a separate validation cohort of roughly 110 different subjects was used. Donor age, sex, ethnicity and CMV serostatus were compiled together with the repertoire data. HLA typing included class I and class II loci at four-digit resolution. Every discovery cohort repertoire had been produced on one sequencing platform.

The cohort consisted of some 670 healthy bone marrow donors. Cohort members were all nominally healthy when sampled, although unrecorded immune exposures were likely present. The donor was CMV seropositive and was included in the group of some 290 seropositive cohort members. Every donor gave a peripheral blood sample, and the peripheral blood mononuclear cells from that sample were used for TCR beta sequencing. Genomic DNA extraction from the blood cell samples was performed with the Qiagen DNeasy Blood Extraction Kit. In regard to this clone: There is no known antigen for this receptor. Per-nucleotide qualities are absent, and no much larger clonotype sits a single base away.

The library was generated by the immunoSEQ multiplex PCR assay. The multiplex PCR relied on a mix of 60 forward primers for TCR Vbeta segments and 13 reverse primers for TCR Jbeta segments. Amplification of the CDR3 region of rearranged TCR beta genes was performed with a multiplex PCR assay on genomic DNA. The amplified TCR beta libraries were sequenced on the Illumina HiSeq System as 87-base-pair reads. On the authors' methods: Across the 666 repertoires, a later analysis counted 60 million to 90 million unique TCR beta chains, some 11 million of which were shared by at least two donors. A nearest-neighbor algorithm error-corrected the raw reads and collapsed the reads into unique sequences, merging closely related sequences to remove PCR and sequencing errors. Alignment of CDR3 sequences to IMGT reference sequences was used to assign V, D and J gene segments. For a sequence to be retained, a match of at least six nucleotides was required to both a V gene segment and a J gene segment. Rearrangements were classified as productive when the CDR3 lacked stop codons and remained in frame with V and J, and all other rearrangements were classified as non-productive. Following IMGT convention, CDR3 was defined as the stretch from the second conserved V-encoded cysteine up to the conserved J-encoded phenylalanine. The earlier analysis of approximately 500 of the donors excluded sequences that lacked an unambiguous match to a single V gene segment. An earlier analysis of a few hundred of the donors called V segments functional above 56.7% productive rearrangements and segregating when the between-donor standard deviation exceeded 5%. A statistical classification framework was built for diagnosing cytomegalovirus status from the catalog of TCR beta chain sequences. In a later analysis, TCR nucleotide sequences were compared against IMGT/GENE-DB human TR gene sequences so that V and J genes could be assigned. In a later analysis, CDR3 sequences and most-parsimonious VDJ recombination scenarios were assigned using the TCRdist pipeline. In a later analysis, each TCR beta chain was defined by its CDR3 amino acid sequence together with its V-gene family, and reads lacking a unique V-gene family were excluded. To address suspected cross-contamination and a sequencing artifact, a later analysis removed 450 to 700 highly shared, low-generation-probability nucleotide sequences. In a later analysis, a clonal expansion index was calculated for each public chain from normalized within-repertoire ranks of inferred template counts. In a later analysis, generation probabilities were computed with a VDJ recombination model fitted to out-of-frame rearrangements, and the resulting probabilities were checked against IGoR. A later analysis scored TCR-TCR, TCR-HLA and TCR-CMV co-occurrence with hypergeometric tests, applying a repertoire-size bias correction to TCR pairs. A later analysis estimated false discovery rates by permuting HLA or CMV assignments 20 times. In a later analysis, co-occurring TCRs were grouped with DBSCAN, and TCRdist sequence similarity was added when clustering was performed within HLA-allele-positive subsets. Repertoires with fewer than 30,000 or more than 120,000 public chains were left out of co-occurrence clustering, as were about five repertoires with anomalous nucleotide sharing. TCRdb mirrors the immuneACCESS table, restricted to in-frame sequences. Some clones are absent from its copies; in checked studies, under half trace to an unresolved V gene, and the reason for the others is unknown. Clone size and the V and J calls come from that table; the DNA yielded D and trimming. The table for this sample lists roughly 100,000 clones; about 81% of them were counted only once. Of the sample, approximately 5.4% is held by the ten largest clones.

Measured from the cysteine to the phenylalanine, the CDR3 is 14 residues long. Kept here is only the CDR3 DNA, which spans 42 bases and is read in frame from base 1. The germline ends are 14 bases apart after V is trimmed by 4 bases and J by 7 bases. As encoded in the germline V gene, CDR1 is SGHRS while CDR2 is YFSETQ. Paper-wide results and their limitations: Linkage disequilibrium might explain the correlated functional status among segregating V segments, but an unknown experimental factor could not be excluded. In a later analysis, HLA-associated TCR beta chains were found to be more clonally expanded and to have lower generation probabilities than equally common non-associated chains. Some IMGT-functional V segments, including TRBV6-2 and TRBV6-3, could not be told apart with the 87-base-pair reads, so those segments were excluded. Presence/absence analyses assumed roughly uniform sequencing depth across donors, an assumption that may not hold. The sequencing pipeline was judged likely to have produced a cluster of highly shared sequence variants as a technical artifact. In a later analysis, most CMV-associated TCR beta chains were found to appear HLA-restricted, with HLA associations seemingly driven largely by CMV exposure. The study listed 164 TCR beta chains as associated with cytomegalovirus. At a false discovery rate of 0.05, a later analysis linked 16,951 TCR beta sequences to specific HLA alleles. A later analysis reported that several top co-occurrence clusters appeared linked to parvovirus B19, influenza, CMV and Epstein-Barr virus. It was suggested by the authors that the approach could potentially be generalized to other disease states and immunological phenotypes. Most TCR sequences were seen in very few donors, while some public TCRs were found in many individuals. HLA typing was unavailable for some donors at each locus, so association tests used only the typed subset. Assigning TCR associations to individual alleles was difficult when HLA alleles, especially DR and DQ, strongly co-occurred. According to a later genetic analysis, donors in an Asian-associated ancestry cluster had fewer N-insertions in productive TCRs than the approximately 670-donor mean. The earlier analysis of about 600 of the donors excluded fewer than 20 rarely observed V segments, including chromosome 9 orphons, because counts were too low. A few of the identified cytomegalovirus-associated TCR beta chains were confirmed in vitro to be specific for cytomegalovirus antigens. For the cohort, immune exposure information was limited to CMV serostatus. In a later analysis, the rate of TCR association differed among HLA loci, with DRB1 alleles having the most associated TCRs and HLA-C alleles having the fewest. The cohort was sequenced for TCR beta chains only, and without alpha or paired-chain data the features that could be detected were limited. In an earlier analysis of some 500 of the donors, most TCR beta V segments were observed in productive rearrangements about 90% or about 30% of the time, broadly matching IMGT annotations. The classifier was reported to diagnose cytomegalovirus status with high specificity and sensitivity in both the original cohort and the validation cohort. In a later genetic analysis, a missense DCLRE1C variant was associated with V-gene and J-gene trimming of TCR beta chains, and the association was replicated in an independent cohort. A further reported finding was that TCR beta sequences accurately predicted the HLA-A and HLA-B alleles for most subjects in the first cohort.

In this chain, TRBV5-1 is recombined with TRBJ1-4; tentative D gene TRBD1, with 6 bases matching. This receptor was obtained from a man aged 40-49 years in good health and CMV-seropositive. The sample was PBMCs. The DNA sequence follows: TGCGCCAGCAGCCTACAGGGTGGCGTTGAAAAACTGTTTTTT. Its amino acids are CASSLQGGVEKLFF. Beyond the CDR3, the reference TRBV5-1 and TRBJ1-4 genes provide the residues; the full variable domain reads: KAGVTQTPRYLIKTRGQQVTLSCSPISGHRSVSWYQQTPGQGLQFLFEYFSETQRNKGNFPGRFSGRQFSNSRSEMNVSTLELGDSALYLCASSLQGGVEKLFFGSGTQLSVL.